This T cell receptor (beta chain) was sequenced in a study of Graves' ophthalmopathy and Graves' hyperthyroidism. Whole-study results and caveats: Blood also held most thyroid clonotypes expanded above 0.001 frequency. Ophthalmopathy progression predictions by the model showed about 75% specificity and roughly 70% sensitivity.

Diagnoses were established from clinical symptoms, serum thyroxine, TRAb, thyroid ultrasound and orbital computed tomography. From RNA, the CDR3 regions of TCR beta chains were amplified and sequenced. Following a first-round RT-PCR that used HTBI primers, a second-round multiplex PCR was carried out. From the multiplex PCR reads, TCRdb called clonotypes with MiXCR, one entry per CDR3 protein. The table has a few hundred thousand distinct CDR3 sequences, under 45% seen once. Details on this clonotype: What it binds is unknown.

The germline gives CDR1 SQVTM, CDR2 ANQGSEA. J gave up 6 bases and V 7 bases, and 6 bases lay outside the gene matches. The CDR3 is 12 residues long. Sequencing input: peripheral blood or thyroid tissue (not recorded which). The V gene is TRBV29-1, the J gene TRBJ1-2; 9 nucleotides match TRBD1. The clonotype comes from an adult man with Graves' hyperthyroidism. Here the CDR3 DNA reads TGCAGCGCTTGGACAGGGGTGGATGGCTACACCTTC. Its protein product is CSAWTGVDGYTF.